The clone carrying this T cell receptor beta chain has only a few counts. The data originate from a study of T-cell reconstitution after alpha-beta-depleted transplantation in children. Looked up from germline, CDR1 is SGHRS and CDR2 is YFSETQ. This CDR3 region has 16 residues. With V trimmed by 5 bases and J by 4 bases, 11 bases remained unmatched. The TCRbeta library incorporated unique molecular identifiers. MiXCR, applied by TCRdb to the PCR reads, yields one record per CDR3 protein. This table holds approximately 590,000 distinct CDR3 sequences, roughly a tenth found once. The V and J genes are TRBV5-1 and TRBJ1-3; 8 bases map to TRBD1. The source is a human donor who donated a stem cell graft to a child with acute myeloid leukemia. Sequenced here: PBMCs from the stem cell graft donor, sampled from the stem cell graft. The CDR3, as DNA: TGCGCCAGCAGGGATGACCAGGGGGCGATCGGAAACACCATATATTTT. The encoded protein is CASRDDQGAIGNTIYF.